This T cell receptor (beta chain) was obtained from a study of blood T cell repertoires in COVID-19. Overall study: The study drew acute and convalescent COVID-19 samples from the United States, Italy and Spain. PBMCs, B-cell-depleted T cells, or T cells provided the cDNA or gDNA that made up the material.

Looked up from germline, CDR1 is LNHDA and CDR2 is SQIVND (reference sequence). The V end was cut by 3 bases, the J end by 4 bases, with 14 bases between. The CDR3 has 15 residues. Original handling: How many nucleated cells were present was estimated from reference gene primer amplification. TCRdb's table, derived via immunoSEQ multiplex PCR, lists solely in-frame clones and lacks some. The DNA was the basis for D and trimming; V, J and clone size are from that table. This table has around 88,000 clones, roughly 80% appearing once. V gene TRBV19 combines with J gene TRBJ2-3, with D perhaps matching TRBD2 (6 bases). The sequenced material came from peripheral blood. The receptor was derived from a woman over 75 with acute or convalescent COVID-19. The CDR3 nucleotides are TGTGCCAGTAGTATTGAGGGGAGGACTTCAGATACGCAGTATTTT. Translating gives CASSIEGRTSDTQYF.